This T cell receptor beta chain appears in the sequencing data of a study of blood T cells in healthy people across ages (dated by TCRdb to 2015 to 2017). Regarding the research as a whole: Template switching captured roughly one uniquely barcoded TCR beta cDNA molecule per two T cells in model experiments. To track age-related changes in TCR beta repertoire diversity, the study relied on deep sequencing normalized with unique cDNA molecular identifiers. Four age groups were formed from the donors: young (average about 15 years), middle-aged (approximately 40), aged (roughly 59) and long-lived (more than 75). To avoid experimental bias, donors of different ages were distributed randomly across sequencing lanes. The study analyzed two additional independent replicas of 1 million unique cDNA reads from the same blood draw for two donors, one aged 18 to 30 and one aged 80 or older.

Systemically healthy Caucasian individuals from Russia, over 30 in total and aged roughly 6 to 100 years, were included as donors. Approximately 10 milliliters of peripheral blood were collected from each donor into EDTA-treated Vacutainer tubes. Ficoll-Paque density-gradient centrifugation was used to isolate PBMCs, with at least 7 million per sample. Trizol reagent was used to extract total RNA from the PBMCs, yielding at least 5.5 micrograms per sample. Naive CD45RAhigh/CD27high T cell percentages were measured by flow cytometry on a PBMC aliquot from every donor. On the study overall, not on this receptor specifically: As age increased, observed TCR beta diversity per million T cells dropped in a roughly linear way, and a significant reduction was already evident by age around 41. A strong correlation was found between observed TCR beta diversity and the percentage of naive T cells measured by flow cytometry. Bulk unsorted PBMC profiling prevented conclusive comparison of naive and antigen-experienced compartments. Because the CMV infection status of the donors was unknown, age-related changes in expanded clonotypes may potentially have been confounded. The long-lived group showed more naive CD4+ T cells, fewer expanded clones and increased TCR diversity than the aged group, suggesting age selection. Estimates of total diversity based on one million sequenced T cells were regarded as lower bounds and as underestimates.

Libraries were made using 5' RACE. The listed sequencing device is Illumina HiSeq 2500. A second PCR of about 6 to 11 cycles was run with a J-beta primer mix and a sample-barcoded 5' primer. A template-switch 5' adaptor carrying 12 random nucleotides introduced a unique molecular identifier onto each TCR beta cDNA molecule. Each sample yielded at least 3 million CDR3-containing paired-end reads. First-strand cDNA synthesis was performed from all RNA using the Mint cDNA synthesis kit, with priming by a TRBC-specific oligonucleotide. Following uracil-DNA glycosylase treatment, all cDNA underwent a first 18-cycle PCR with the universal primers M1SS and BC2_uni_R. On the study's bioinformatics: Normalization of each sample was performed by random selection of 1 million high-quality reads, each carrying a distinct molecular identifier. Instead of being binned into consensus sequences, reads that shared molecular identifiers were thrown out. MiTCR, with a Q25 quality threshold and the strictest error-elimination algorithm, was used for CDR3 identification, clonotype clustering and error correction. A nonparametric unseen species model with Euler transformation was used to estimate a lower bound on total TCR beta diversity. TCRdb redid the processing of the public reads, applying fastp at Q25 and MiXCR, and retained in-frame beta chains. All rows with the same CDR3 protein become a single entry with the most common DNA and genes. Clone size and V and J calls follow TCRdb, not the original study. Counted in this sample were around 1.5 million distinct CDR3 sequences; almost 35% of them appeared once. Around 11% of the sample comes from the top ten.

The CDR3 contains 15 residues, cysteine and phenylalanine counted. Of the read, only the CDR3 DNA is kept; its 45 bases are in frame from base 1. The germline V gene (reference sequence) provides CDR1 SGHKS and CDR2 YYEKEE. As for this clonotype: Its antigen specificity is not known. No much larger clone exists at a distance of one base, and base qualities are not known.

The chain uses TRBV5-5 and TRBJ2-4, and the D gene may be TRBD2, 6 bases matching. The J call may not be correct, given that the DNA end is closer to TRBJ2-7. This sequence was found in a woman aged 25-40 years in good health. Sequences were obtained from blood. The nucleotides are TGTGCCAGCAGCTTGGCCGCGGGGATGCCCTACGAGCAGTACTTC. The resulting protein is CASSLAAGMPYEQYF.